This TCR beta chain was captured by sequencing in a study of Graves' ophthalmopathy and Graves' hyperthyroidism (dated by TCRdb to between 2018 and 2020). General notes on the study: Peripheral blood was collected at initial diagnosis, prior to any treatment. To tell Graves' ophthalmopathy apart from Graves' hyperthyroidism, and to predict which patients would progress to ophthalmopathy, the study relied on TCR beta repertoire signatures. In total, under 150 blood samples were TCR-sequenced: under 45 ophthalmopathy, some 75 hyperthyroidism and around 17 hyperthyroidism-to-ophthalmopathy patients. To explore V-J signatures distinguishing ophthalmopathy from hyperthyroidism, a discovery set of about a hundred patients (about 44 ophthalmopathy, roughly 55 stable hyperthyroidism) was enrolled. An independent validation cohort comprised some 18 hyperthyroidism patients and over 15 patients who later progressed from hyperthyroidism to ophthalmopathy. In roughly 6 hyperthyroidism patients, T-cell repertoires of thyroid tissue and blood were compared. Following sample collection, hyperthyroidism patients were given methimazole at a starting dose of 30 mg daily, and ophthalmopathy patients were given high-dose intravenous methylprednisolone. For training and testing, the 100 or so patients in the discovery cohort were randomly divided in a 7:3 ratio.

Hyperthyroidism was considered stable if no progression to ophthalmopathy occurred within 18 months of follow-up. The hyperthyroidism patients were 18 to 65 years old and newly diagnosed, with a disease duration of less than 2 months. Patients were excluded if they had other autoimmune diseases, uncontrolled infections, pregnancy or lactation. Diagnosis was based on clinical symptoms, serum thyroxine, TRAb, thyroid ultrasound and orbital computed tomography. PBMCs were isolated from around 10 ml of fresh peripheral blood by Ficoll-Paque density gradient centrifugation. Total RNA was extracted using Trizol reagent, and RNA quality was checked on an Agilent 2100 Bioanalyzer. The full study reports these points: In validation, the model predicted ophthalmopathy progression with about 71% sensitivity and around 72% specificity; eleven to twelve predicted patients were CT-confirmed with GO in a median of 6.5 months. No statistical method was used to set the sample size in advance, and the investigators knew which group each participant was assigned to. Most expanded thyroid clonotypes with frequency above 0.001 were also detected in blood, suggesting blood repertoires may reflect the thyroid immune response. Ophthalmopathy was separated from stable hyperthyroidism by the 13-signature model with just under 90% sensitivity and roughly 83% specificity in cross-validation and with 80%/75% in the test set.

For repertoire sequencing, the TCR beta CDR3 regions were amplified from RNA transcripts. The first round of RT-PCR was done with HTBI primers and the Qiagen OneStep RT-PCR kit, and was followed by a second round of multiplex PCR, then size selection and purification. Libraries were sequenced paired-end with 100 bp reads on an Illumina HiSeq2000. Per the authors' processing: SOAPnuke was used to process the reads, removing any read that contained adapters or uncalled bases, had a mean Phred below 15, or lacked an exact match to the constant primer or identifier. COPE v1.2.5 was used to merge high-quality paired reads. Each unique nucleotide sequence was defined as a clonotype, and clonotypes were aligned to IMGT TRB V, D and J references with MiTCR v1.1. Analysis was restricted to V-J combinations with a frequency above 0.0001, which covered 99.2% of repertoires. For each V-J combination, a TCR clonal expansion and chaos score was defined as the ratio of F50 clonal expansion to chaos observed in the TCRdist matrix. Welch's t-statistics and random forest were used to reduce features to 13 V-J combinations, which were fed into a naive Bayes classifier. Thyroid-blood repertoire similarity was quantified with the Morisita-Horn index. Clones were called with MiXCR by TCRdb after fastp trimmed the public reads at Q25, and only in-frame beta chains were retained. Under each unique CDR3 protein, matching rows form one entry showing the most common genes and DNA. These V and J calls originate from TCRdb's pipeline instead of the authors' own analysis. The sample yields hundreds of thousands of distinct CDR3 sequences; roughly 20% were counted once. The ten largest account for more than 5.5% of the sample.

This clonotype was counted many times. Its recognized antigen is unknown. It has no much larger one-base neighbor in the sample; base qualities were not kept. The receptor was derived from a woman under 30 with stable Graves' hyperthyroidism. Some clones in this sample may be carry-over from other donors' samples. Donor details come from another sample of the same person, matched by shared clones. The sequencing sample was made of peripheral blood.

The nucleotides read TGTGCCAGCAACGCGGAGGCGGGTGGCTACACCTTC. It encodes CASNAEAGGYTF. The V gene is TRBV6-2 or TRBV6-3 and the J gene is TRBJ1-2; the D gene cannot be resolved reliably. V loses 7 bases, J loses 7 bases, and the germline ends lie 13 bases apart. The CDR3 holds 12 amino acids from the cysteine to the phenylalanine. The entry retains the CDR3 DNA only, 36 bases that are in frame from base 1. CDR1 and CDR2 were assigned from the germline V gene as MNHEY and SVGEGT.